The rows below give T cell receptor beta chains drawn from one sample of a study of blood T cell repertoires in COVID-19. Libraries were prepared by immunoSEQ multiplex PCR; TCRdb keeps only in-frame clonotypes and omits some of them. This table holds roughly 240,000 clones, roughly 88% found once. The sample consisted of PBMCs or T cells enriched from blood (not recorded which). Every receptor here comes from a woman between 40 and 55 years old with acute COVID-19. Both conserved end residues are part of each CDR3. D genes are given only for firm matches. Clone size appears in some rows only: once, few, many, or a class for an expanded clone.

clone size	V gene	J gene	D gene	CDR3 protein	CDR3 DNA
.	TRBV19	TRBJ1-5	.	CASSIFPTFTSQHF	TGTGCCAGTAGTATATTCCCGACTTTTACTTCCCAGCATTTT
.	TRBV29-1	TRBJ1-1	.	CSVDDTLNTEAFF	TGCAGCGTTGATGACACTTTGAACACTGAAGCTTTCTTT
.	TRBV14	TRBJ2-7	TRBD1	CASSQALNHSGTGSYEQYF	TGTGCCAGCAGCCAAGCCCTAAACCATTCCGGGACAGGGTCCTACGAGCAGTACTTC
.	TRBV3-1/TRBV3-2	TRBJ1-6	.	CASSQGGLRGSSYNSPLHF	TGTGCCAGCAGCCAAGGGGGACTAAGGGGCTCTTCCTATAATTCACCCCTCCACTTT
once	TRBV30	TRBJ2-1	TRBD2	CAWSGLAGASSPAEQFF	TGTGCCTGGAGTGGTCTAGCGGGGGCCTCGTCCCCCGCTGAGCAGTTCTTC
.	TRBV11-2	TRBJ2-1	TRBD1	CASSKGDRGLNEQFF	TGTGCCAGCAGCAAAGGGGACAGGGGGCTCAATGAGCAGTTCTTC
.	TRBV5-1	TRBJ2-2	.	CASSLERPGELFF	TGCGCCAGCAGCTTGGAGCGTCCCGGGGAGCTGTTTTTT
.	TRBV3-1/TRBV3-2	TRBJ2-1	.	CASSQVNGGYNEQFF	TGTGCCAGCAGCCAAGTGAACGGGGGCTACAATGAGCAGTTCTTC
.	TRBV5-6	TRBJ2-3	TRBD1	CASSRRTGSTDTQYF	TGTGCCAGCAGTCGGCGGACAGGGAGCACAGATACGCAGTATTTT
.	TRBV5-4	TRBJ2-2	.	CASSSLRGAPGELFF	TGTGCCAGCAGCTCCCTCCGGGGGGCCCCCGGGGAGCTGTTTTTT
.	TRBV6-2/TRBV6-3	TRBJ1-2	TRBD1	CASSYSGQGMGYGYTF	TGTGCCAGCAGTTACTCCGGACAGGGAATGGGCTATGGCTACACCTTC
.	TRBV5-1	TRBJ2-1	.	CASSLAQLDNEQFF	TGCGCCAGCAGCTTGGCCCAGCTAGACAATGAGCAGTTCTTC
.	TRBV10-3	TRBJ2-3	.	CAISDPGGLLDTQYF	TGTGCCATCAGTGATCCAGGAGGACTACTAGATACGCAGTATTTT
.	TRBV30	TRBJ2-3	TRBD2	CGLAGGLRGTQYF	TGCGGACTAGCGGGGGGCCTTCGGGGTACGCAGTATTTT
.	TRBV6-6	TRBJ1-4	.	CASSSPRTNEKLFF	TGTGCCAGCAGTAGCCCGAGAACTAATGAAAAACTGTTTTTT
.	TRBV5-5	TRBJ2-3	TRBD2	CASSATGTSATDTQYF	TGTGCCAGCAGCGCCACCGGGACTAGCGCCACAGATACGCAGTATTTT
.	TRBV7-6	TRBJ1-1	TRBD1	CASSLVVSGTGVNTEAFF	TGTGCCAGCAGCTTAGTAGTTTCGGGGACAGGGGTGAACACTGAAGCTTTCTTT
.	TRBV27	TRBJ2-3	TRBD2	CASSRREGRTDTQYF	TGTGCCAGCAGTCGGCGGGAGGGCCGAACAGATACGCAGTATTTT
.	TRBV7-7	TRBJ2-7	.	CASSLGHRSYEQYF	TGTGCCAGCAGCTTAGGTCACCGGTCCTACGAGCAGTACTTC
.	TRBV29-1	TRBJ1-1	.	CSVATRGGSEAFF	TGCAGCGTTGCTACCCGCGGTGGGTCTGAAGCTTTCTTT
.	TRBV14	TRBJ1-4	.	CASSHAREGEKLFF	TGTGCCAGCAGCCATGCCAGGGAGGGTGAAAAACTGTTTTTT
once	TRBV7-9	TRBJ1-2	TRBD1	CASSSTGGDYGYTF	TGTGCCAGCAGCTCTACAGGGGGCGACTATGGCTACACCTTC
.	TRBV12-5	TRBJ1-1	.	CASGLVLTRASNTEAFF	TGTGCTAGTGGTTTGGTACTGACGAGGGCTTCGAACACTGAAGCTTTCTTT
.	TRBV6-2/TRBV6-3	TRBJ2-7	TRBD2	CASSRGLAGEQYF	TGTGCCAGCAGTCGGGGACTAGCGGGGGAGCAGTACTTC
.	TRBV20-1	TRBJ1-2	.	CSAPIWAGYTF	TGCAGTGCCCCCATTTGGGCTGGCTACACCTTC
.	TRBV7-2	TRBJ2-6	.	CASSLTGSGANVLTF	TGTGCCAGCAGCTTAACGGGATCTGGGGCCAACGTCCTGACTTTC
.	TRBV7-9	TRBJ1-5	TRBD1	CASSGDRGRDQPQHF	TGTGCCAGCAGCGGCGACAGGGGGCGGGATCAGCCCCAGCATTTT
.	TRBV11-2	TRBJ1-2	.	CASRPSKSTGGNYGYTF	TGTGCCAGCAGGCCTTCGAAATCGACGGGGGGGAACTATGGCTACACCTTC
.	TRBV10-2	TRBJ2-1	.	CASRRTQGGNEQFF	TGCGCCAGCAGGAGGACCCAGGGGGGAAATGAGCAGTTCTTC
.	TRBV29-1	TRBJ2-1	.	CSVDPGQNEQFF	TGCAGCGTTGACCCCGGACAGAATGAGCAGTTCTTC
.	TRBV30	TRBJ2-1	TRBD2	CAWSVAGGYYEQFF	TGTGCCTGGAGTGTAGCGGGAGGTTACTATGAGCAGTTCTTC
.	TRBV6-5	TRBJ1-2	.	CASIPPGQENYGYTF	TGTGCCAGCATTCCACCGGGACAAGAAAACTATGGCTACACCTTC
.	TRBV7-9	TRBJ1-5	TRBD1	CASSRDSEHSPQHF	TGTGCCAGCAGCCGGGACAGCGAACATTCGCCCCAGCATTTT
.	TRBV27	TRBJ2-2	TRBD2	CASSSTGTSGSRPGELFF	TGTGCCAGCAGTTCGACAGGGACTAGCGGGAGTCGTCCCGGGGAGCTGTTTTTT
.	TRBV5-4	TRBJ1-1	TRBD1	CASSLVGQPNTEAFF	TGTGCCAGCAGCTTGGTGGGACAGCCGAACACTGAAGCTTTCTTT
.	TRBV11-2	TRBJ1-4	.	CASSLDGFQGKLFF	TGTGCCAGCAGCTTAGATGGTTTTCAGGGGAAACTGTTTTTT
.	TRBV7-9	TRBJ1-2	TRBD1	CASSLDRGDRSGYTF	TGTGCCAGCAGCTTAGACAGGGGCGATCGGAGTGGCTACACCTTC
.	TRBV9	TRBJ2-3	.	CASSLDGGYTDTQYF	TGTGCCAGCAGCCTCGACGGAGGCTACACAGATACGCAGTATTTT